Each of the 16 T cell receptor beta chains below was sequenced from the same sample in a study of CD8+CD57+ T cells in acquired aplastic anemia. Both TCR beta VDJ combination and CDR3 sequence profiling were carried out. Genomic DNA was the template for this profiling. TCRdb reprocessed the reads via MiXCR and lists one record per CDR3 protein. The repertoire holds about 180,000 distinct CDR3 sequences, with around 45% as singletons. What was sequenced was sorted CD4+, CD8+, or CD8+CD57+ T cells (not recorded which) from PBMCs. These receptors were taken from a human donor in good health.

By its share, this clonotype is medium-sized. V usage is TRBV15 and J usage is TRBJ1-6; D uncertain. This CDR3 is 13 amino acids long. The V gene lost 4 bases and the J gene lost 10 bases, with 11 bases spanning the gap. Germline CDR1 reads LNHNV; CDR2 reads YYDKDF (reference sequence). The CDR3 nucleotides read TGTGCCACCAGCACCAAATTCGGGTCACCCCTCCACTTT. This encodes CATSTKFGSPLHF. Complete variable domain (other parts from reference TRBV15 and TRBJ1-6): DAMVIQNPRYQVTQFGKPVTLSCSQTLNHNVMYWYQQKSSQAPKLLFHYYDKDFNNEADTPDNFQSRRPNTSFCFLDIRSPGLGDTAMYLCATSTKFGSPLHFGNGTRLTVT.

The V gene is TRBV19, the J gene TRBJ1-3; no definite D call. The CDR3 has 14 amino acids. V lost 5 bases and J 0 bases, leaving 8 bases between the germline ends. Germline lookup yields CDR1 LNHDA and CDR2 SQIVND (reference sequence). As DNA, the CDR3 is TGTGCCAGTAGTTTATCCAGCTCTGGAAACACCATATATTTT. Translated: CASSLSSSGNTIYF.

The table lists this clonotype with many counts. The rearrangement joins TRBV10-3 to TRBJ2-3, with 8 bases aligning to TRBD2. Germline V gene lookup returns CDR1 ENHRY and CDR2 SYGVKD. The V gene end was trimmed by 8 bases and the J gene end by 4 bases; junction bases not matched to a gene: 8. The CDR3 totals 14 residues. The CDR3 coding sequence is TGTGCCATCTCATCGGGACTAGGCCCAGATACGCAGTATTTT. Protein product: CAISSGLGPDTQYF.

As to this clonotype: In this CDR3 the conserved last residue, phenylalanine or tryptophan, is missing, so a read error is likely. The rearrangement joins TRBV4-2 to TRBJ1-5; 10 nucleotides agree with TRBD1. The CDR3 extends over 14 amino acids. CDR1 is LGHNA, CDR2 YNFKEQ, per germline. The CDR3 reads CASSQGQGAQPQHL. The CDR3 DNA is TGTGCCAGCAGCCAAGGACAGGGGGCACAGCCTCAGCATCTT.

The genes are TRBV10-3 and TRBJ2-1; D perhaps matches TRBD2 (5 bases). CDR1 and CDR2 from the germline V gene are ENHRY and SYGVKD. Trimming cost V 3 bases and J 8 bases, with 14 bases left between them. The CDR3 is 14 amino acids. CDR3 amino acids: CAISDTRAMHEQFF. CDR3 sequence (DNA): TGTGCCATCAGTGACACTAGGGCCATGCATGAGCAGTTCTTC.

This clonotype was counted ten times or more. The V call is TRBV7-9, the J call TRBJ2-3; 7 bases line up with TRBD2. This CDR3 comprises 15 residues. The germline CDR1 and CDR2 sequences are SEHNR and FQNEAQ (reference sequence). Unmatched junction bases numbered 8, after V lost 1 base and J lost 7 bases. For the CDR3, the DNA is TGTGCCAGCAGCTTAGTAGCGGGCGGGGGAAATACGCAGTATTTT. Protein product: CASSLVAGGGNTQYF.

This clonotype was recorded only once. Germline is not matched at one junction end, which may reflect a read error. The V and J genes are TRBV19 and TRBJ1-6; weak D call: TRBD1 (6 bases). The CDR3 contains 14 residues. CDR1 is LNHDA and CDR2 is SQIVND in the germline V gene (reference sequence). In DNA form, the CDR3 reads TGTGTCAGTACCCTCGGCAGGGGTAATTCACCCCTCCACTTT. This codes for CVSTLGRGNSPLHF.

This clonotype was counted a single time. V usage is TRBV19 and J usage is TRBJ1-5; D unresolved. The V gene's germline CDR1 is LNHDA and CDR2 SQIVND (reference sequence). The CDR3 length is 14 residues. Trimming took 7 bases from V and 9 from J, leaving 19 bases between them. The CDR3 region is CASKESGREGPQHF. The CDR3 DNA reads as TGTGCCAGTAAGGAGAGCGGACGAGAAGGGCCCCAGCATTTT.

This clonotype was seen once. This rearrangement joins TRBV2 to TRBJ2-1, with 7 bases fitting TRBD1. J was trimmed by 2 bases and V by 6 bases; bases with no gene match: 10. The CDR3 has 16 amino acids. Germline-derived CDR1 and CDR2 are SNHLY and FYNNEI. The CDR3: CASSRLTGDPYNEQFF. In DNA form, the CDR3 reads TGTGCCAGCAGCCGCCTAACAGGGGACCCCTACAATGAGCAGTTCTTC.

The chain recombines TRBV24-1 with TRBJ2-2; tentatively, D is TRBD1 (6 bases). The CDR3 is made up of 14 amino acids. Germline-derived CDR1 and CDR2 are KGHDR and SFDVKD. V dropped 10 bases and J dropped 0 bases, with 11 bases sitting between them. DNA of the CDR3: TGTGCCACTGCATCAGGGGCGAACACCGGGGAGCTGTTTTTT. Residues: CATASGANTGELFF.

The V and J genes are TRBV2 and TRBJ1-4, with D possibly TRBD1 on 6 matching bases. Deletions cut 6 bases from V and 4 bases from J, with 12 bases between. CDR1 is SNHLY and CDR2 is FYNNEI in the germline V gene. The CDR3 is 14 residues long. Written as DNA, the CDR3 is TGTGCCAGCAGGACGACAGGACTTAATGAAAAACTGTTTTTT. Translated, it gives CASRTTGLNEKLFF. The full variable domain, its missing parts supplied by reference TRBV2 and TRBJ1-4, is EPEVTQTPSHQVTQMGQEVILRCVPISNHLYFYWYRQILGQKVEFLVSFYNNEISEKSEIFDDQFSVERPDGSNFTLKIRSTKLEDSAMYFCASRTTGLNEKLFFGSGTQLSVL.

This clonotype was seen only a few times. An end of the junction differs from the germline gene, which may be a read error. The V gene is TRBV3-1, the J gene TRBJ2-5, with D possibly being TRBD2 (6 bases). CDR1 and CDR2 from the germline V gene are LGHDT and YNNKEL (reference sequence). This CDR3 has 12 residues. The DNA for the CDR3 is TGTGCCAGCAGCCAAACGGGGGAGACCCGGTACTTC. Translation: CASSQTGETRYF.

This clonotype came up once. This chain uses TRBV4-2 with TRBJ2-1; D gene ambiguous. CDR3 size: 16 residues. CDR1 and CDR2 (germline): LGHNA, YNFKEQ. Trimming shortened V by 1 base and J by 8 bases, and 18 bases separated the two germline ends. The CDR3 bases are TGTGCCAGCAGCCAAGGGGGAACGGTGGGGTGGTATGAGCAGTTCTTC. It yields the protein CASSQGGTVGWYEQFF.

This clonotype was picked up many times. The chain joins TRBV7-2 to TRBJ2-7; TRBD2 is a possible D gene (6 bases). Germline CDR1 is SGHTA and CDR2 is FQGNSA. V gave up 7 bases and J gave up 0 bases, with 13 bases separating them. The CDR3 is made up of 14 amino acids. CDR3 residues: CASKAGRSSYEQYF. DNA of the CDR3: TGTGCCAGCAAAGCGGGCAGGTCCTCCTACGAGCAGTACTTC.

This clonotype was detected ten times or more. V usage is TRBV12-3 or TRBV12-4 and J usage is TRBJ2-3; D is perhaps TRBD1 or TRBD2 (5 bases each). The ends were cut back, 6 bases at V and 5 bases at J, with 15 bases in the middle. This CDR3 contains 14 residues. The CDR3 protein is CASRRGSGKDTQYF. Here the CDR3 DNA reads TGTGCCAGCAGACGGGGCTCGGGCAAAGATACGCAGTATTTT.

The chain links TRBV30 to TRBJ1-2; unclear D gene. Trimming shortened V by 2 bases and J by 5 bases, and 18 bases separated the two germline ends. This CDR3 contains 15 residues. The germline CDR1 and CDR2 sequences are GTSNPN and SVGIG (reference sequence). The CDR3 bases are TGTGCCTGGAGTCCCGCCCGGACTCTGAGGTATGGCTACACCTTC. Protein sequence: CAWSPARTLRYGYTF.